These T cell receptor beta chains were read from a single sample in a study of blood T cells in healthy people across ages. MiXCR was run by TCRdb on the 5' RACE reads, yielding one entry per CDR3 protein. Of about 1.4 million distinct CDR3 sequences listed, roughly 59% are singletons. Material: blood. The receptors originated from a man between 18 and 35 years old in good health. Each CDR3 is given with its conserved first and last residue. A D gene is named only where the DNA matches it firmly. Rows may omit the clone size; those that give it use once, few, many or a size class.

v_call: TRBV3-1
clone_size: once
j_call: TRBJ2-7
d_call: -
cdr3_nt: TGCGCCAGCAGCCCGGCGGACAGTCCCCCTGGGGTACCCTACGAGCAGTACTTC
cdr3_aa: CASSPADSPPGVPYEQYF

v_call: TRBV7-9
clone_size: -
j_call: TRBJ2-3
d_call: -
cdr3_nt: TGTGCCAGCAGCCTTAACGCGGGGAGAAGTACAGATACGCAGTATTTT
cdr3_aa: CASSLNAGRSTDTQYF

v_call: TRBV20-1
clone_size: -
j_call: TRBJ2-7
d_call: -
cdr3_nt: TGCAGTGCTAGAGTCCCTAGCAGCTACGAGCAGTACTTC
cdr3_aa: CSARVPSSYEQYF

v_call: TRBV10-3
clone_size: once
j_call: TRBJ2-7
d_call: TRBD2
cdr3_nt: TGTGCCATCAGTAAGACGGGAGGCGGCTACGAGCAGTACTTC
cdr3_aa: CAISKTGGGYEQYF

v_call: TRBV12-3/TRBV12-4
clone_size: once
j_call: TRBJ2-3
d_call: -
cdr3_nt: TGTGCCAGCAGACCTGACGGGCAGGCAGATACGCAGTATTTT
cdr3_aa: CASRPDGQADTQYF

v_call: TRBV5-1
clone_size: -
j_call: TRBJ2-3
d_call: TRBD1
cdr3_nt: TGCGCCAGCATGAGCGACAGGGTGACGTTAGATACGCAGTATTTT
cdr3_aa: CASMSDRVTLDTQYF

v_call: TRBV4-1
clone_size: few
j_call: TRBJ2-7
d_call: -
cdr3_nt: TGCGCCAGCAGCCACACCAGAGAGGAGCAGTACTTC
cdr3_aa: CASSHTREEQYF

v_call: TRBV3-1
clone_size: -
j_call: TRBJ1-4
d_call: -
cdr3_nt: TGTGCCAGCAGCGCAACAGAAGGGGGTGAAAAACTGTTTTTT
cdr3_aa: CASSATEGGEKLFF

v_call: TRBV4-3
clone_size: -
j_call: TRBJ2-2
d_call: -
cdr3_nt: TGCGCCAGCAGCCAAGAGAGCGGGTGGGCCGGCGGGGAGCTGTTTTTT
cdr3_aa: CASSQESGWAGGELFF

v_call: TRBV9
clone_size: -
j_call: TRBJ2-2
d_call: -
cdr3_nt: TGTGCCAGCAGCGTAGACAGGGCGTACACCGGGGAGCTGTTTTTT
cdr3_aa: CASSVDRAYTGELFF

v_call: TRBV6-2/TRBV6-3
clone_size: -
j_call: TRBJ2-2
d_call: -
cdr3_nt: TGTGCCAGCAGTTACTCGTGGACTCCCAACACCGGGGAGCTGTTTTTT
cdr3_aa: CASSYSWTPNTGELFF

v_call: TRBV4-2
clone_size: few
j_call: TRBJ2-5
d_call: -
cdr3_nt: TGTGCCAGCAGCCAAGATTTCGGGTCTGGAGAGACCCAGTACTTC
cdr3_aa: CASSQDFGSGETQYF

v_call: TRBV7-2
clone_size: once
j_call: TRBJ2-1
d_call: -
cdr3_nt: TGTGCCAGCAGCTTCCTTAGCCCAACCAACAATGAGCAGTTCTTC
cdr3_aa: CASSFLSPTNNEQFF

v_call: TRBV12-3/TRBV12-4
clone_size: few
j_call: TRBJ1-1
d_call: -
cdr3_nt: TGTGCCAGCAGTTCAGGCTGGACTGAAGCTTTCTTT
cdr3_aa: CASSSGWTEAFF

v_call: TRBV10-3
clone_size: few
j_call: TRBJ2-3
d_call: -
cdr3_nt: TGTGCCATCAGTGAGCCCCGGGATAGAAGCACAGATACGCAGTATTTT
cdr3_aa: CAISEPRDRSTDTQYF

v_call: TRBV3-1
clone_size: few
j_call: TRBJ1-2
d_call: -
cdr3_nt: TGTGCCAGCAGCCCTAGGACAGCGAACGGTGGCTACACCTTC
cdr3_aa: CASSPRTANGGYTF

v_call: TRBV14
clone_size: -
j_call: TRBJ2-3
d_call: TRBD2
cdr3_nt: TGTGCCAGCAGCCAAGATCGAAGCGGGACTACCCTTTACAGCACAGATACGCAGTATTTT
cdr3_aa: CASSQDRSGTTLYSTDTQYF

v_call: TRBV29-1
clone_size: few
j_call: TRBJ2-7
d_call: -
cdr3_nt: TGCAGCGTTTTGGACTGGTCGATTTCTACCGAGCAGTACTTC
cdr3_aa: CSVLDWSISTEQYF

v_call: TRBV4-1
clone_size: few
j_call: TRBJ1-4
d_call: -
cdr3_nt: TGCGCCAGCAGCCAAGAACGTCTGGCCAGCAGGAGTGAAAAACTGTTTTTT
cdr3_aa: CASSQERLASRSEKLFF

v_call: TRBV5-1
clone_size: few
j_call: TRBJ1-2
d_call: -
cdr3_nt: TGCGCCAGCAGCTTGTCCCGACGGCCCTATGGCTACACCTTC
cdr3_aa: CASSLSRRPYGYTF

v_call: TRBV12-3/TRBV12-4
clone_size: -
j_call: TRBJ1-6
d_call: -
cdr3_nt: TGTGCCAGCAGGGCTACAGGTTCACCCCTCCACTTT
cdr3_aa: CASRATGSPLHF

v_call: TRBV5-1
clone_size: few
j_call: TRBJ1-6
d_call: TRBD1
cdr3_nt: TGCGCCAGCAGCTTGAGTTCGTGGGGACAGGGGGCTTATTCACCCCTCCACTTT
cdr3_aa: CASSLSSWGQGAYSPLHF

v_call: TRBV12-3/TRBV12-4
clone_size: -
j_call: TRBJ2-6
d_call: TRBD2
cdr3_nt: TGTGCCAGCAGTTTATCATGGGAGGGAGCCAACGTCCTGACTTTC
cdr3_aa: CASSLSWEGANVLTF

v_call: TRBV3-1
clone_size: -
j_call: TRBJ1-5
d_call: -
cdr3_nt: TGTGCCAGCAGTCGTCAGGGAAGCGATCAGCCCCAGCATTTT
cdr3_aa: CASSRQGSDQPQHF

v_call: TRBV25-1
clone_size: -
j_call: TRBJ2-1
d_call: -
cdr3_nt: TGTGCCGGCAGTGAAACGGAAGGTGGTGAGCAGTTCTTC
cdr3_aa: CAGSETEGGEQFF

v_call: TRBV20-1
clone_size: -
j_call: TRBJ2-7
d_call: -
cdr3_nt: TGCAGTGCTAGTTACTGGCTGAGGCTCTCCTACGAGCAGTACTTC
cdr3_aa: CSASYWLRLSYEQYF

v_call: TRBV4-3
clone_size: -
j_call: TRBJ2-7
d_call: TRBD2
cdr3_nt: TGCGCCAGCAGCCAAGCCCCCACTAGCGGGGGGGCCGACGAGCAGTACTTC
cdr3_aa: CASSQAPTSGGADEQYF

v_call: TRBV5-8
clone_size: few
j_call: TRBJ2-7
d_call: TRBD2
cdr3_nt: TGTGCCAGCAGCTTTCTCTCCCGGCGGGAGGTTGCCTACGAGCAGTACTTC
cdr3_aa: CASSFLSRREVAYEQYF

v_call: TRBV21-1
clone_size: -
j_call: TRBJ2-1
d_call: -
cdr3_nt: TGTGCCAGCAGCAAATTTAAAGTTAGCTCCTACGAGCAGTTCTTC
cdr3_aa: CASSKFKVSSYEQFF

v_call: TRBV3-1
clone_size: -
j_call: TRBJ1-3
d_call: -
cdr3_nt: TGTGCCAGCAGCTTAGGAGTGCTGCCTAGAAACACCATATATTTT
cdr3_aa: CASSLGVLPRNTIYF

v_call: TRBV20-1
clone_size: -
j_call: TRBJ2-7
d_call: -
cdr3_nt: TGCAGTGCTAGCTCCGGGGGCCATTTAACCTACGAGCAGTACTTC
cdr3_aa: CSASSGGHLTYEQYF

v_call: TRBV4-1
clone_size: few
j_call: TRBJ2-3
d_call: -
cdr3_nt: TGCGCCAGCAGCCACACCGGACTGGGGACAGATACGCAGTATTTT
cdr3_aa: CASSHTGLGTDTQYF

v_call: TRBV7-2
clone_size: -
j_call: TRBJ2-1
d_call: -
cdr3_nt: TGTGCCAGCAGCTTCAAAGAGACCCAGTTCTTC
cdr3_aa: CASSFKETQFF

v_call: TRBV4-2
clone_size: once
j_call: TRBJ1-1
d_call: TRBD1
cdr3_nt: TGTGCCAGCAGCCAAGTCCAGGGGGGGGACATGAACACTGAAGCTTTCTTT
cdr3_aa: CASSQVQGGDMNTEAFF

v_call: TRBV12-3/TRBV12-4
clone_size: -
j_call: TRBJ2-7
d_call: TRBD2
cdr3_nt: TGTGCCAGCAGTTTAGAAGCGGGAGGGCCTGGTGAGCAGTACTTC
cdr3_aa: CASSLEAGGPGEQYF

v_call: TRBV4-1
clone_size: -
j_call: TRBJ2-7
d_call: -
cdr3_nt: TGCGCCAGCAGCCAAGAAATAGTGGGGGCGGGGGTCTACGAGCAGTACTTC
cdr3_aa: CASSQEIVGAGVYEQYF

v_call: TRBV20-1
clone_size: -
j_call: TRBJ2-7
d_call: TRBD2
cdr3_nt: TGCAGCAGCGGGAGGGGCTACAATGAGCAGTACTTC
cdr3_aa: CSSGRGYNEQYF

v_call: TRBV19
clone_size: few
j_call: TRBJ1-5
d_call: TRBD1
cdr3_nt: TGTGCCAGTAGTAAGACAGGGACCAATCAGCCCCAGCATTTT
cdr3_aa: CASSKTGTNQPQHF

v_call: TRBV25-1
clone_size: few
j_call: TRBJ1-4
d_call: -
cdr3_nt: TGTGCCAGCAGTGAATTTCAGGGGAGTAATGAAAAACTGTTTTTT
cdr3_aa: CASSEFQGSNEKLFF

v_call: TRBV2
clone_size: few
j_call: TRBJ1-2
d_call: -
cdr3_nt: TGTGCCAGCAGTGATTTTTTAGGGGGGCGAGCTAACTATGGCTACACCTTC
cdr3_aa: CASSDFLGGRANYGYTF

v_call: TRBV5-5
clone_size: few
j_call: TRBJ2-3
d_call: -
cdr3_nt: TGTGCCAGCAGCCTGGCCTGGATGGACACGCAGTATTTT
cdr3_aa: CASSLAWMDTQYF

v_call: TRBV10-3
clone_size: -
j_call: TRBJ1-4
d_call: -
cdr3_nt: TGTGCCATCAGTGAGTCCGGGCGCACTAATGAAAAACTGTTTTTT
cdr3_aa: CAISESGRTNEKLFF

v_call: TRBV29-1
clone_size: -
j_call: TRBJ2-7
d_call: -
cdr3_nt: TGCAGCGTGGAGCGGGCATACGAGCAGTACTTC
cdr3_aa: CSVERAYEQYF

v_call: TRBV12-3/TRBV12-4
clone_size: -
j_call: TRBJ2-7
d_call: -
cdr3_nt: TGTGCCAGCAGTTTCCGGTTCCTTCGCCACGAGCAGTACTTC
cdr3_aa: CASSFRFLRHEQYF

v_call: TRBV21-1
clone_size: -
j_call: TRBJ2-5
d_call: -
cdr3_nt: TGTGCCAGCAGGATCGGACAGGGGGAACAAGAGACCCAGTACTTC
cdr3_aa: CASRIGQGEQETQYF

v_call: TRBV6-5
clone_size: -
j_call: TRBJ2-3
d_call: -
cdr3_nt: TGTGCCAGCAGTCCCACGGCCCCCGGTGATACGCAGTATTTT
cdr3_aa: CASSPTAPGDTQYF

v_call: TRBV7-9
clone_size: -
j_call: TRBJ2-1
d_call: -
cdr3_nt: TGTGCCAGCAGCTTCTCCGCCCAGGCCATTGAGCAGTTCTTC
cdr3_aa: CASSFSAQAIEQFF

v_call: TRBV7-2
clone_size: -
j_call: TRBJ2-1
d_call: TRBD1
cdr3_nt: TGTGCCAGCAGCTTAGCCCCGGGACAGTCTAGGAATGAGCAGTTCTTC
cdr3_aa: CASSLAPGQSRNEQFF

v_call: TRBV7-8
clone_size: -
j_call: TRBJ2-7
d_call: TRBD2
cdr3_nt: TGTGCCAGCAGACGCTCGGGCGGGAGTTCCTACGAGCAGTACTTC
cdr3_aa: CASRRSGGSSYEQYF

v_call: TRBV27
clone_size: -
j_call: TRBJ1-5
d_call: -
cdr3_nt: TGTGCCAGCAGTTTATTATCAGGGGTCAATCAGCCCCAGCATTTT
cdr3_aa: CASSLLSGVNQPQHF

v_call: TRBV24-1
clone_size: -
j_call: TRBJ2-3
d_call: TRBD1
cdr3_nt: TGTGCCTCCGGGACAGGGGAAACAGATACGCAGTATTTT
cdr3_aa: CASGTGETDTQYF

v_call: TRBV20-1
clone_size: -
j_call: TRBJ2-4
d_call: -
cdr3_nt: TGCAGTGCTAGCGTGGGGGTAGGGCGGAGGAAAAACATTCAGTACTTC
cdr3_aa: CSASVGVGRRKNIQYF